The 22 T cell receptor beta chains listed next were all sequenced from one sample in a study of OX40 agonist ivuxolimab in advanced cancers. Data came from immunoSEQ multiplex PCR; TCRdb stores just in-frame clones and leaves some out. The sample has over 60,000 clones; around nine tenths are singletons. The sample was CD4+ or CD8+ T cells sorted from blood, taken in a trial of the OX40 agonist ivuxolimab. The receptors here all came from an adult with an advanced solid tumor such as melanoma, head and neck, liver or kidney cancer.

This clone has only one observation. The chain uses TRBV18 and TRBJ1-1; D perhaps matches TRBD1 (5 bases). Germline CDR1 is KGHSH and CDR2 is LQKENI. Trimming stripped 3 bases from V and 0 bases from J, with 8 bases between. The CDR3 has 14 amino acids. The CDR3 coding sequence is TGTGCCAGCTCACCCAGGGCAATGAACACTGAAGCTTTCTTT. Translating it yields CASSPRAMNTEAFF.

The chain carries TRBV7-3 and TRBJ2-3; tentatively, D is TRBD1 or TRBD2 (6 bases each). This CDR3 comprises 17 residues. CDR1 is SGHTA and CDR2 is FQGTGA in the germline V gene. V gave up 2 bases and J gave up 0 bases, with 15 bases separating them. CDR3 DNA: TGTGCCAGCAGCTTACAACCGGGGGCCACGAGCACAGATACGCAGTATTTT. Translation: CASSLQPGATSTDTQYF. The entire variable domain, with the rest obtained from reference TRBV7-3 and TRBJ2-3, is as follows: GAGVSQTPSNKVTEKGKYVELRCDPISGHTALYWYRQSLGQGPEFLIYFQGTGAADDSGLPNDRFFAVRPEGSVSTLKIQRTERGDSAVYLCASSLQPGATSTDTQYFGPGTRLTVL.

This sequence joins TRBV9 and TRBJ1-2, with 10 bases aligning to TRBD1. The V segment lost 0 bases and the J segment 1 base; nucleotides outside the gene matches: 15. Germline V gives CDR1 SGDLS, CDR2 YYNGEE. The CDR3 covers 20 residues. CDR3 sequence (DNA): TGTGCCAGCAGCGTAGGGGCCCGGGACAGGGGTTATAGACTTAACTATGGCTACACCTTC. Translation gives CASSVGARDRGYRLNYGYTF.

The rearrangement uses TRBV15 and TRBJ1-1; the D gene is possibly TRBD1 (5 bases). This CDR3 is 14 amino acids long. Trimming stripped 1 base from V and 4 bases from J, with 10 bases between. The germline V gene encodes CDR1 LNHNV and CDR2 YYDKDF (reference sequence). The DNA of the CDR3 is TGTGCCACCAGCAGAGGCCAGGGCGGCACTGAAGCTTTCTTT. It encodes CATSRGQGGTEAFF. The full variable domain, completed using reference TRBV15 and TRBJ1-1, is DAMVIQNPRYQVTQFGKPVTLSCSQTLNHNVMYWYQQKSSQAPKLLFHYYDKDFNNEADTPDNFQSRRPNTSFCFLDIRSPGLGDTAMYLCATSRGQGGTEAFFGQGTRLTVV.

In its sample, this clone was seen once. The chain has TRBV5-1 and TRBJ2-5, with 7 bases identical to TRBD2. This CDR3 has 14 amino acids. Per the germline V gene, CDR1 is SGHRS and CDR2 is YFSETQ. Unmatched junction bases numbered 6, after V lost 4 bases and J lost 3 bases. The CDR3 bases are TGCGCCAGCAGCGCGGTAGCGGGTAAAGAGACCCAGTACTTC. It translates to CASSAVAGKETQYF.

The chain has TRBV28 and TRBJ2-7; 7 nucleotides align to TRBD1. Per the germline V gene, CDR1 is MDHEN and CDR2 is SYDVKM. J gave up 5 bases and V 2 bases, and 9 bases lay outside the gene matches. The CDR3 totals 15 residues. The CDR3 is CASSLGGQSPNEQYF. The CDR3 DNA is TGTGCCAGCAGTTTAGGGGGACAGTCCCCTAACGAGCAGTACTTC.

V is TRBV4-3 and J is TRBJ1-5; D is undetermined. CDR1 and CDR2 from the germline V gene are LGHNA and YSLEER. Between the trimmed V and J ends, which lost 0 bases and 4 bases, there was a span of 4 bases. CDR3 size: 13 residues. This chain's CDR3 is CASSQDQNQPQHF. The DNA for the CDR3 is TGCGCCAGCAGCCAAGACCAAAATCAGCCCCAGCATTTT.

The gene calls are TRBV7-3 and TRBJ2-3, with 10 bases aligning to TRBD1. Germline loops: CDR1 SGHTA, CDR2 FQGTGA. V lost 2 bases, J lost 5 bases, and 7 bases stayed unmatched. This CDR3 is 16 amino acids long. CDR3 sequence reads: CASSLLGTGVGDTQYF. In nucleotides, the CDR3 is TGTGCCAGCAGCTTATTAGGGACAGGGGTTGGAGATACGCAGTATTTT.

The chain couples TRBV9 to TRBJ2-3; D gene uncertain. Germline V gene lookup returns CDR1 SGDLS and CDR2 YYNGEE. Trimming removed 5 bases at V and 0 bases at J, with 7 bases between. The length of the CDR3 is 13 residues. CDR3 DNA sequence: TGTGCCAGCAGACAGCTTAGCACAGATACGCAGTATTTT. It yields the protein CASRQLSTDTQYF. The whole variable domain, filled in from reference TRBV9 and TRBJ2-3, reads DSGVTQTPKHLITATGQRVTLRCSPRSGDLSVYWYQQSLDQGLQFLIQYYNGEERAKGNILERFSAQQFPDLHSELNLSSLELGDSALYFCASRQLSTDTQYFGPGTRLTVL.

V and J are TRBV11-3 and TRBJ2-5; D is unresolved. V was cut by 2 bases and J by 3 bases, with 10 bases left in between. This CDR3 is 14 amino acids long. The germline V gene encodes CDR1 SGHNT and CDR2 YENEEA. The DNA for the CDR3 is TGTGCCAGCAGCTTATGGGCTAGGAAAGAGACCCAGTACTTC. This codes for CASSLWARKETQYF.

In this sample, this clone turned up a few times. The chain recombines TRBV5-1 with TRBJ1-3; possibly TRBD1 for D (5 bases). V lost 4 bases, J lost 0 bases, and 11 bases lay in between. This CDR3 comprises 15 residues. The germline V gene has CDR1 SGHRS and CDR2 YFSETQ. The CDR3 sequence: CASSPGGASGNTIYF. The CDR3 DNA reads TGCGCCAGCAGCCCCGGTGGGGCCTCTGGAAACACCATATATTTT.

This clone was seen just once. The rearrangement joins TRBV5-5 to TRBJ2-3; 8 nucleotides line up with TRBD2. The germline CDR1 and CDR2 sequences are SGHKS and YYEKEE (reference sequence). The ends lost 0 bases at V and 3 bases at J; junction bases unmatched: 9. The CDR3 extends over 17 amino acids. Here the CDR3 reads CASSLGTSSIWTDTQYF. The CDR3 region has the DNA TGTGCCAGCAGCTTGGGGACTAGCTCCATCTGGACAGATACGCAGTATTTT.

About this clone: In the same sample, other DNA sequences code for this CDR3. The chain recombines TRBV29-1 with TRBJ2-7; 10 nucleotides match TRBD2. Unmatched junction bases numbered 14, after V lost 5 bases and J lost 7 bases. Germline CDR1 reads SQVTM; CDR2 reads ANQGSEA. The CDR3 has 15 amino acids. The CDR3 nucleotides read TGCAGCGTTCCTAGGGGAGCGGGAGGGGGGCGGGAGCAGTACTTC. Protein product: CSVPRGAGGGREQYF.

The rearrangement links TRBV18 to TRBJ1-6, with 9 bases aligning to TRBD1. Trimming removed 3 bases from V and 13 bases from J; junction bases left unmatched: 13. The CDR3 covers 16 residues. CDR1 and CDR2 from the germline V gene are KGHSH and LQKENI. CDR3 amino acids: CASSPSIGQGMSPLHF. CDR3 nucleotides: TGTGCCAGCTCACCGTCGATAGGACAGGGGATGAGTCCCCTCCACTTT.

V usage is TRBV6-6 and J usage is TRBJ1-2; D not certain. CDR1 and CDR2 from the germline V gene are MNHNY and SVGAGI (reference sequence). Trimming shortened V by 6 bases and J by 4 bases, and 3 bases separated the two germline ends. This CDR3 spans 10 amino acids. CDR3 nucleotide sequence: TGTGCCAGCAGCCTCTATGGCTACACCTTC. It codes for CASSLYGYTF.

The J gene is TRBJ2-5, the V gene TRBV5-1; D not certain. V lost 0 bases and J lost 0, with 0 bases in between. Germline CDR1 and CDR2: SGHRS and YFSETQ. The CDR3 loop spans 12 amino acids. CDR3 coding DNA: TGCGCCAGCAGCTTGGACCAAGAGACCCAGTACTTC. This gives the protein CASSLDQETQYF.

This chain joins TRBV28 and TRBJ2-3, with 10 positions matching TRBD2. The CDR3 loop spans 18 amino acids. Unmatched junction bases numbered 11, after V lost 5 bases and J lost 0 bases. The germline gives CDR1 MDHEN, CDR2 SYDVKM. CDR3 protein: CASSPSGSSEWSTDTQYF. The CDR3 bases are TGTGCCAGCAGTCCTAGCGGGAGTAGTGAGTGGAGCACAGATACGCAGTATTTT.

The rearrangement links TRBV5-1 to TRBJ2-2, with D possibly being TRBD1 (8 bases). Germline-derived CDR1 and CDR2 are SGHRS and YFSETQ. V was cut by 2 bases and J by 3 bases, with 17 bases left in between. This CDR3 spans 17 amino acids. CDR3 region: CASSFADRGGDTGELFF. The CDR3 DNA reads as TGCGCCAGCAGCTTCGCAGACAGGGGAGGGGACACCGGGGAGCTGTTTTTT.

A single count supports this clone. The CDR3 region has the DNA TGCGCCAGCAGCCCGTACTATCCTCCAGGGCCTGGAAACACCATATATTTT. It encodes CASSPYYPPGPGNTIYF. The chain couples TRBV4-3 to TRBJ1-3; possible D gene TRBD1, 5 bases. Trimming stripped 4 bases from V and 2 bases from J, with 18 bases between. This CDR3 has 17 amino acids. Germline CDR1 is LGHNA and CDR2 is YSLEER.

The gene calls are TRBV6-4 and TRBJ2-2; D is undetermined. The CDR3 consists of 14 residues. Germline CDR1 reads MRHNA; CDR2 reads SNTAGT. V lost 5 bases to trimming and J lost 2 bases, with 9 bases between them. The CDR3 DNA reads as TGTGCCAGCAGTACCACCCCCAACACCGGGGAGCTGTTTTTT. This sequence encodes CASSTTPNTGELFF.

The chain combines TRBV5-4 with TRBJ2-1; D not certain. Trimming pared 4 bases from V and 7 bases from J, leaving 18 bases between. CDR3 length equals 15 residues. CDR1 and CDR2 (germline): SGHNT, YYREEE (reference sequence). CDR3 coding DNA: TGTGCCAGCAGCCCAAACTCAATGGGCCAAAATGAGCAGTTCTTC. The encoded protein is CASSPNSMGQNEQFF.

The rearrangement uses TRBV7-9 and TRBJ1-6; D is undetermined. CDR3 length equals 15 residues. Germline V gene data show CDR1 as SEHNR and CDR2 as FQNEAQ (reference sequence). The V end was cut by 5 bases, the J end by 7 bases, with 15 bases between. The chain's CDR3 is CASSPRGPRNSPLHF. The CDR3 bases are TGTGCCAGCAGCCCCCGTGGACCGCGAAATTCACCCCTCCACTTT.